The present entry profiles one T cell receptor (beta chain) with its context. The data stem from a study of blood T cell repertoires in COVID-19. Trimming stripped 0 bases from V and 6 bases from J, with 6 bases between. The CDR3 runs 13 residues. In germline, CDR1 is LGHDT, CDR2 YNNKEL (reference sequence). Sequencing used immunoSEQ multiplex PCR; TCRdb keeps in-frame clones, though not all of them. Of over 150,000 clones listed, 84% are singletons. This chain links TRBV3-1 (or the pseudogene TRBV3-2) with TRBJ1-3, with no clear D. This TCR was sampled from a human donor in a cohort sampled during active COVID-19. The specimen was peripheral blood. DNA of the CDR3: TGTGCCAGCAGCCAAGATTCCCAAAACACCATATATTTT. This sequence encodes CASSQDSQNTIYF.